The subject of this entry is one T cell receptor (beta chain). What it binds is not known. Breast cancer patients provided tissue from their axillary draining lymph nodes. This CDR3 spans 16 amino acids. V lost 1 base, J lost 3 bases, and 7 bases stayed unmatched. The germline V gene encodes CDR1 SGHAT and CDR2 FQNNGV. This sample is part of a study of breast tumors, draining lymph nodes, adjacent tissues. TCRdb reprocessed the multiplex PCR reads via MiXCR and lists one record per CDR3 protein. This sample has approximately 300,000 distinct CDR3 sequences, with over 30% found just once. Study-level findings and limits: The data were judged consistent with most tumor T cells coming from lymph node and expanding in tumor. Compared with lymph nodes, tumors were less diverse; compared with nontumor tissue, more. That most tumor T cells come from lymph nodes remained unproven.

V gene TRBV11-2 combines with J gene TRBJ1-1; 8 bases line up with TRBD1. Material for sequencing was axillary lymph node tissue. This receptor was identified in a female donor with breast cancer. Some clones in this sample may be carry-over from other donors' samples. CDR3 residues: CASSLGTGGGHTEAFF. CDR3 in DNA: TGTGCCAGCAGCTTAGGTACAGGGGGAGGTCACACTGAAGCTTTCTTT.